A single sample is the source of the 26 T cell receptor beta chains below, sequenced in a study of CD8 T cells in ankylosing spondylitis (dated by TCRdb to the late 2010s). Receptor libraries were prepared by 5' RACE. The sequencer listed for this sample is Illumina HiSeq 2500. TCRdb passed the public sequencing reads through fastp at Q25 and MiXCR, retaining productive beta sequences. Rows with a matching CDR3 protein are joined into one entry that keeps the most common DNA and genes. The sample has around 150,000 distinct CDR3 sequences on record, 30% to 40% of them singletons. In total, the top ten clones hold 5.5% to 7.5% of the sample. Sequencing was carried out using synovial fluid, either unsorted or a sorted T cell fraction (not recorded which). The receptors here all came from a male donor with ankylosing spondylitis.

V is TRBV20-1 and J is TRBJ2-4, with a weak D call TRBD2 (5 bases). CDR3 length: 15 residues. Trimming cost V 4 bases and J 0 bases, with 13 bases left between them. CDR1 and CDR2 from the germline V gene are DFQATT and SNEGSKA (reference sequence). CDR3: CSATPPLAAKNIQYF. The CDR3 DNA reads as TGCAGTGCTACCCCTCCCCTAGCAGCCAAAAACATTCAGTACTTC.

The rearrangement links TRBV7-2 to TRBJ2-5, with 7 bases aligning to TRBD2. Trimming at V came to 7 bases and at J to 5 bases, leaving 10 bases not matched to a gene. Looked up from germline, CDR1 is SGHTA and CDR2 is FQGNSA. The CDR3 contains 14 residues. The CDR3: CASKGFAGEETQYF. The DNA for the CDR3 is TGTGCCAGCAAGGGGTTCGCGGGAGAGGAGACCCAGTACTTC.

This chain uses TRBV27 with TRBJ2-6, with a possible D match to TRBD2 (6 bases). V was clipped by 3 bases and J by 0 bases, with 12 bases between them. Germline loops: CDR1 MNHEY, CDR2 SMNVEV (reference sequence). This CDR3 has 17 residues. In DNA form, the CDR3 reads TGTGCCAGCAGTTTCGGTAGCGGAGGCTCTGGGGCCAACGTCCTGACTTTC. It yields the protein CASSFGSGGSGANVLTF.

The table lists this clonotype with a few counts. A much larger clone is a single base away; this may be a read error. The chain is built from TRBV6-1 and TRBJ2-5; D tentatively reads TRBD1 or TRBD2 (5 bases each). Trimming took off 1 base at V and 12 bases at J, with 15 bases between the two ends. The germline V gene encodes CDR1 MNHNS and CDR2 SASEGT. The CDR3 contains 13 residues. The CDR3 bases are TGTGCCAGCAGTGAAGGAGGGGAGTCGCTCGAGTACTTC. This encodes CASSEGGESLEYF.

The CDR3 bases are TGTGCCAGCAGGGACCGGCGGGACGAGCAGTACTTC. Its protein product is CASRDRRDEQYF. The rearrangement uses TRBV12-3 or TRBV12-4 and TRBJ2-7; a possible D gene is TRBD2 (5 bases). V was trimmed by 6 bases and J by 5 bases, leaving 11 bases between them. The CDR3 totals 12 residues.

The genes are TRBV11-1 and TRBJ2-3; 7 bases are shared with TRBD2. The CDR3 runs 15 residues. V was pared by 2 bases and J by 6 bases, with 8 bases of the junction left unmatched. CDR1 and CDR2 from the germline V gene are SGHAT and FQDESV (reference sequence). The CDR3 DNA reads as TGTGCCAGCAGCTTACGAGCGGGAAAGGTCGATACGCAGTATTTT. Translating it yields CASSLRAGKVDTQYF.

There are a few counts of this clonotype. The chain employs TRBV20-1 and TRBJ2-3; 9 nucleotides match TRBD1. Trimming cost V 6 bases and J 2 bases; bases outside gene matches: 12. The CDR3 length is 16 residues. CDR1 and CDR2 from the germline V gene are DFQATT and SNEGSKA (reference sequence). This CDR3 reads CSAGRTGVKFTDTQYF. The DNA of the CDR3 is TGCAGTGCCGGACGGACAGGGGTGAAGTTCACAGATACGCAGTATTTT.

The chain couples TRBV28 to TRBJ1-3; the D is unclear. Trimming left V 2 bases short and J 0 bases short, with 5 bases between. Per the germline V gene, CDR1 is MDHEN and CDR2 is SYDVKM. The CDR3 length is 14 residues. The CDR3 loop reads CASSLPRSGNTIYF. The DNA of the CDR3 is TGTGCCAGCAGTTTACCTCGCTCTGGAAACACCATATATTTT.

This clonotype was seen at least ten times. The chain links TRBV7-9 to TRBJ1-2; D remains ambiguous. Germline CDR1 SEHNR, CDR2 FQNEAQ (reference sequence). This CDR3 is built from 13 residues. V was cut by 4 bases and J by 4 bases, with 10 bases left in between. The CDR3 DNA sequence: TGTGCCAGCAGCTCGACCCCCCGCTATGGCTACACCTTC. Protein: CASSSTPRYGYTF.

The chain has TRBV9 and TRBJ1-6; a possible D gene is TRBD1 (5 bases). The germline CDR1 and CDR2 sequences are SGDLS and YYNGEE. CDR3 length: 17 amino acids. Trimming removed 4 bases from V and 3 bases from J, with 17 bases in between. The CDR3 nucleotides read TGTGCCAGCAGCCAAGGGGAGATCGCAATCTATAATTCACCCCTCCACTTT. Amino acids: CASSQGEIAIYNSPLHF.

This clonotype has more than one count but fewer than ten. CDR3 sequence: CASSSKVGAFF. The CDR3 DNA is TGTGCCAGCAGCTCCAAGGTGGGAGCTTTCTTT. The V gene is TRBV11-2, the J gene TRBJ1-1; D is uncertain. Germline V CDR1 and CDR2: SGHAT, FQNNGV. This CDR3 comprises 11 residues. The ends were cut back, 4 bases at V and 10 bases at J, with 10 bases in the middle.

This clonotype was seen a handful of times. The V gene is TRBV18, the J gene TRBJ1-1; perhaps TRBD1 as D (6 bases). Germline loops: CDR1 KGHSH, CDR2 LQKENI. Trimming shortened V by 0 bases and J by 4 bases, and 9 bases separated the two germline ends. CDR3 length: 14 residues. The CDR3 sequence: CASSPPQGTTEAFF. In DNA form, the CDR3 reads TGTGCCAGCTCACCACCGCAGGGGACCACTGAAGCTTTCTTT.

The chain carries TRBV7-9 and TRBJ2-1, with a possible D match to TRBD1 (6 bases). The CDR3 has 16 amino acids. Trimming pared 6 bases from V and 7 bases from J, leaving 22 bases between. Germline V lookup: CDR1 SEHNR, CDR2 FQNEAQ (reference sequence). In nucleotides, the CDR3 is TGTGCCAGCAGACTTACGGGACAAAGGTCCACGAATGAGCAGTTCTTC. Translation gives CASRLTGQRSTNEQFF. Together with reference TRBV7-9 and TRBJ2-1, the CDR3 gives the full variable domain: DTGVSQNPRHKITKRGQNVTFRCDPISEHNRLYWYRQTLGQGPEFLTYFQNEAQLEKSRLLSDRFSAERPKGSFSTLEIQRTEQGDSAMYLCASRLTGQRSTNEQFFGPGTRLTVL.

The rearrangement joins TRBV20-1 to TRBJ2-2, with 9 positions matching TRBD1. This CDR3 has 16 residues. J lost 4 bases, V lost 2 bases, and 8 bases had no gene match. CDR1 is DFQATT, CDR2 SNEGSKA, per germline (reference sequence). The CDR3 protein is CSARPRDRVVTGELFF. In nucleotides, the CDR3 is TGCAGTGCTAGACCCCGGGACAGGGTCGTCACCGGGGAGCTGTTTTTT.

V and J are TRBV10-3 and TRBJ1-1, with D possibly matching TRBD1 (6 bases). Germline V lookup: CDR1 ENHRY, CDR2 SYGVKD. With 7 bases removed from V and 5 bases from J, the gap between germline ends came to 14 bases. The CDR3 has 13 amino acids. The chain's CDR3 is CAIKGHLSTEAFF. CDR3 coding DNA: TGTGCCATCAAGGGACATCTGAGTACTGAAGCTTTCTTT.

CDR3 in DNA: TGTGCCAGCAGCGTGGTGGGACAGGGGTATGGCTACACCTTC. Translating gives CASSVVGQGYGYTF. The chain recombines TRBV9 with TRBJ1-2; 10 bases align to TRBD1. The CDR3 has 14 amino acids. The germline gives CDR1 SGDLS, CDR2 YYNGEE. After removal of 2 bases from V and 5 bases from J, the junction contained 3 bases not matched to a gene.

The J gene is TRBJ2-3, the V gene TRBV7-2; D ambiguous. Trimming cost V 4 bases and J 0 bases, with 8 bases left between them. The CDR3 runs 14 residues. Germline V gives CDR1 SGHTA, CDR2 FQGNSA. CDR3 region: CASSSRRSTDTQYF. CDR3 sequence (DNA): TGTGCCAGCAGCTCCCGACGTAGCACAGATACGCAGTATTTT.

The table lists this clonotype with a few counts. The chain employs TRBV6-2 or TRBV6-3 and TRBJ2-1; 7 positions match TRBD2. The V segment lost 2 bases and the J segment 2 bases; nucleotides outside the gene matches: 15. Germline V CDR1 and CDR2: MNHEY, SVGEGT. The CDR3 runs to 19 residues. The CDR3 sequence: CASSYDGGETSRTYNEQFF. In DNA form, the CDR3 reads TGTGCCAGCAGTTACGACGGAGGTGAGACTAGCAGAACCTACAATGAGCAGTTCTTC.

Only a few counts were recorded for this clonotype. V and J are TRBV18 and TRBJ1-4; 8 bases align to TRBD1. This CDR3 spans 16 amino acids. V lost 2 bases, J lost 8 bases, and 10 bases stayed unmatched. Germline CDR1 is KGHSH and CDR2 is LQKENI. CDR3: CASSPYQTGEGEKLFF. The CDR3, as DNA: TGTGCCAGCTCACCATACCAGACAGGGGAAGGCGAAAAACTGTTTTTT. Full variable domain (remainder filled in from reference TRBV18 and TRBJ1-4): NAGVMQNPRHLVRRRGQEARLRCSPMKGHSHVYWYRQLPEEGLKFMVYLQKENIIDESGMPKERFSAEFPKEGPSILRIQQVVRGDSAAYFCASSPYQTGEGEKLFFGSGTQLSVL.

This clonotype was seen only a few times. The DNA for the CDR3 is TGTGCCAGCAGTGAAGTAGAGGGGGAGACCCAGTACTTC. Translation: CASSEVEGETQYF. The chain employs TRBV25-1 and TRBJ2-5; D is perhaps TRBD1 or TRBD2 (5 bases each). The CDR3 sequence is 13 residues long. Trimming shortened V by 2 bases and J by 5 bases, and 9 bases separated the two germline ends. Germline values: CDR1 MGHDK, CDR2 SYGVNS.

In nucleotides, the CDR3 is TGTGCCAGCTCCCAGAACAGGGGAAACACTGAAGCTTTCTTT. Amino acid sequence: CASSQNRGNTEAFF. V and J are TRBV18 and TRBJ1-1, with 7 bases aligning to TRBD1. V shed 6 bases and J 2 bases; nucleotides not matched to a gene: 6. CDR1 is KGHSH and CDR2 is LQKENI in the germline V gene. The CDR3 spans 14 residues.

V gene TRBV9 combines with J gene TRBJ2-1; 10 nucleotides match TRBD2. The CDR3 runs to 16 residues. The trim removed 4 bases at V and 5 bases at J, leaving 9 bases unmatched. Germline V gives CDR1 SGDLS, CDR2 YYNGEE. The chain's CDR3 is CASSSPPSGRDNEQFF. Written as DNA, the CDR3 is TGTGCCAGCAGCTCACCGCCCAGCGGGAGGGACAATGAGCAGTTCTTC.

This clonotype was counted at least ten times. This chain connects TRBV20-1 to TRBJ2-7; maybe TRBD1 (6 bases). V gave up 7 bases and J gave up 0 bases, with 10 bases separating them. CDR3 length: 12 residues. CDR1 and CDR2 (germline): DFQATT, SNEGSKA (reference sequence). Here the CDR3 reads CSGEGVSYEQYF. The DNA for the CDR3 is TGCAGTGGCGAGGGGGTCTCCTACGAGCAGTACTTC.

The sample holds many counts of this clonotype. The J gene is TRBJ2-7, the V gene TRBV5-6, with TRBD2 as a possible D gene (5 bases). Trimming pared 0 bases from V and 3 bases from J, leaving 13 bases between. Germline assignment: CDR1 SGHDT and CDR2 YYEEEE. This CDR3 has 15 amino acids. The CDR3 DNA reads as TGTGCCAGCAGCTTGGAAGGGAGAGTGGGCTACGAGCAGTACTTC. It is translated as CASSLEGRVGYEQYF.

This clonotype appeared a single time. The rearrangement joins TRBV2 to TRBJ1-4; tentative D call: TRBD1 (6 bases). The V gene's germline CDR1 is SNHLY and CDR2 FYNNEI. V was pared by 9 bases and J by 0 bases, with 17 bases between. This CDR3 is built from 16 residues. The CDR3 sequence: CASNGQNLATNEKLFF. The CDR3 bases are TGTGCCAGTAATGGACAGAACCTTGCAACTAATGAAAAACTGTTTTTT.

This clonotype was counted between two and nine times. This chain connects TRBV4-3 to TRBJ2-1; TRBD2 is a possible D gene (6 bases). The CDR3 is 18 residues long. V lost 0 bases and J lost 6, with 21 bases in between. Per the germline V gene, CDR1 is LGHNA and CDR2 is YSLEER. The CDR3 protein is CASSQDVGGFKSSNEQFF. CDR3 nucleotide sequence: TGCGCCAGCAGCCAAGATGTGGGGGGTTTCAAATCCAGCAATGAGCAGTTCTTC.